This T cell receptor beta chain was sequenced for a study of cytomegalovirus exposure and HLA in healthy donors. CDR3 length equals 15 residues. Germline V CDR1 and CDR2: MGHRA, YSYEKL. The study ran its PCR with 60 Vbeta and 13 Jbeta primers. The repertoire was sequenced with immunoSEQ multiplex PCR; TCRdb's copy has only in-frame clones and lacks some. Among approximately 130,000 clones, around 72% were seen once, and the ten largest hold roughly 2.7%. This clone was seen only once. The TCR originated in a human donor in good health. The chain joins TRBV4-1 to TRBJ2-5; 7 nucleotides align to TRBD1. The better agreement between TRBJ2-7 and the DNA end casts doubt on the J call. Sequenced sample: PBMCs. CDR3 nucleotides: TGCGCCAGCAGCCCCATGACAGGGCAAGGCTACGAGCAGTACTTC. Amino acid sequence: CASSPMTGQGYEQYF.